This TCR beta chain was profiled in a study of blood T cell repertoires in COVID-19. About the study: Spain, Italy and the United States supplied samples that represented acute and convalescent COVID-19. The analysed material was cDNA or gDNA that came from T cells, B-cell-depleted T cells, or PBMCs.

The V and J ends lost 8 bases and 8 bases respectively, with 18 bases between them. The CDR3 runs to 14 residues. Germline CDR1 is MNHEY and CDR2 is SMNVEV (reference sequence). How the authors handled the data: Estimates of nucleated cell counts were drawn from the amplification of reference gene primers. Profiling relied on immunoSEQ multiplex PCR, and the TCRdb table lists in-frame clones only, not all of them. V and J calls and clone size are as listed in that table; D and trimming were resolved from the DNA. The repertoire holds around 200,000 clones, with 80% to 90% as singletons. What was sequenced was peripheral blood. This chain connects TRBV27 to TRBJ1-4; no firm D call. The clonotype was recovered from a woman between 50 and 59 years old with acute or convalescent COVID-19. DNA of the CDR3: TGTGCCAGCGGCCCCCGCGGGGTTCCGGAAAAACTGTTTTTT. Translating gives CASGPRGVPEKLFF.